The rows below give T cell receptor beta chains drawn from one sample of a study of T-cell reconstitution after alpha-beta-depleted transplantation in children. TCRdb independently ran MiXCR on the PCR reads; one entry per CDR3 protein. The table lists about 1,000,000 distinct CDR3 sequences, about 29% of them singletons. The sequencing here drew on PBMCs, mostly from graft donor cells, taken 360 days after TCRalphabeta/CD19-depleted stem cell transplant. These receptors all stem from a boy younger than two who had a stem cell transplant for SCID, so the T cells may come from the graft donor. CDR3s include the opening cysteine and the closing phenylalanine or tryptophan. The D gene is left open where the match is weak. The size entry is marked missing in some rows and otherwise reads once, few, many or a size class.

D gene	J gene	V gene	clone size	CDR3 DNA	CDR3 protein
TRBD1	TRBJ1-4	TRBV4-1	few	TGCGCCAGCAGCCAGGTTGAATCAGGGGGGGAAAAACTGTTTTTT	CASSQVESGGEKLFF
NA	TRBJ2-4	TRBV10-3	few	TGTGCCATCAGTGACGCTAACATTCAGTACTTC	CAISDANIQYF
TRBD2	TRBJ2-1	TRBV3-1	NA	TGTGCCAGCAGCCATCCCCCCCTAGCGGGGGGGCAAGATGAGCAGTTCTTC	CASSHPPLAGGQDEQFF
NA	TRBJ2-4	TRBV29-1	NA	TGCAGCGTTGACCCCCGATCCAAAAACATTCAGTACTTC	CSVDPRSKNIQYF
NA	TRBJ1-5	TRBV20-1	NA	TGCAGTGCTAGAGGGCCCCAGGGGACAAATCAGCCCCAGCATTTT	CSARGPQGTNQPQHF
NA	TRBJ1-5	TRBV28	few	TGTGCCAGCGCAGCCCCGGGCCCGAATCAGCCCCAGCATTTT	CASAAPGPNQPQHF
TRBD1	TRBJ2-4	TRBV11-1	NA	TGTGCCAGCAGCCCGTACAGGGGGCGCTCAGTCAAAAACATTCAGTACTTC	CASSPYRGRSVKNIQYF
NA	TRBJ2-3	TRBV6-5	many	TGTGCCAGCAGTTATCAGGCGGGGACCACAGATACGCAGTATTTT	CASSYQAGTTDTQYF
NA	TRBJ2-4	TRBV7-9	NA	TGTGCCAGCAGCACACCCGCGCGTGTTGCCAAAAACATTCAGTACTTC	CASSTPARVAKNIQYF
NA	TRBJ2-5	TRBV20-1	few	TGCAGTGCTAGAGATCACCAGGGCCAAGAGACCCAGTACTTC	CSARDHQGQETQYF
NA	TRBJ2-5	TRBV7-8	NA	TGTGCCAGCAGCTTAGCGCACTGGGTCAGGGAAGAGACCCAGTACTTC	CASSLAHWVREETQYF
NA	TRBJ2-3	TRBV11-2	NA	TGTGCCAGCAGCTTAATGTTAGCTACAGCACTCACAGATACGCAGTATTTT	CASSLMLATALTDTQYF
NA	TRBJ1-1	TRBV6-2/TRBV6-3	once	TGTGCCACCGGTCTGGGGCCTCAGACTGAAGCTTTCTTT	CATGLGPQTEAFF
TRBD2	TRBJ2-3	TRBV6-1	NA	TGTGCCAGCAGGTCTCTCGGGGGGGCTGGGAATACGCAGTATTTT	CASRSLGGAGNTQYF
NA	TRBJ1-5	TRBV20-1	NA	TGCAGTGCTTCAACAGGCGGCAATCAGCCCCAGCATTTT	CSASTGGNQPQHF
NA	TRBJ2-7	TRBV5-1	NA	TGCGCCAGCAGCTTGGTGGTCGCGGGTCCAACCTACGAGCAGTACTTC	CASSLVVAGPTYEQYF
TRBD1	TRBJ1-2	TRBV28	few	TGTGCCAGCAGGGACAGGGGGTCAGGCTACACCTTC	CASRDRGSGYTF